Following are 4 T cell receptor beta chains from one sample sequenced in a study of blood T cell repertoires in COVID-19. TCRdb's copy holds only in-frame clones and misses some; the assay was immunoSEQ multiplex PCR. Of more than 200,000 clones in the sample, about 90% are singletons; the top ten hold 3.5% to 4%. The specimen was PBMCs or T cells enriched from blood (not recorded which). These receptor sequences come from a woman aged 25 to 39 with acute COVID-19.

CDR3 loop: CASRAAGGAYNEQFF. CDR3 nucleotide sequence: TGTGCCAGCAGGGCGGCAGGGGGCGCCTACAATGAGCAGTTCTTC. The chain uses TRBV6-4 and TRBJ2-1; 8 nucleotides line up with TRBD1. This CDR3 has 15 residues. Trimming took 6 bases from V and 2 from J; bases not matched to a gene: 6. CDR1 MRHNA and CDR2 SNTAGT come from the germline V gene.

The rearrangement uses TRBV5-5 and TRBJ1-2; D gene unclear. CDR1 and CDR2 from the germline V gene are SGHKS and YYEKEE (reference sequence). This CDR3 is 12 amino acids long. The V and J ends lost 3 bases and 4 bases respectively, with 7 bases between them. Here the CDR3 reads CASSSAGYGYTF. The CDR3 DNA reads as TGTGCCAGCAGCTCCGCCGGCTATGGCTACACCTTC.

This rearrangement joins TRBV3-1 (or the pseudogene TRBV3-2) to TRBJ2-3, with 8 nucleotides matching TRBD2. Per the germline V gene, CDR1 is LGHDT and CDR2 is YNNKEL (reference sequence). The junction had 7 bases not matched to a gene; V was cut back by 4 bases and J by 13 bases. The length of the CDR3 is 12 residues. The DNA for the CDR3 is TGTGCCAGCAGCCGACGGGGGGGCCCTAAGTATTTT. It encodes CASSRRGGPKYF.

This rearrangement joins TRBV9 to TRBJ1-4; D remains ambiguous. The V gene's germline CDR1 is SGDLS and CDR2 YYNGEE. The CDR3 contains 14 residues. The V end lost 0 bases, the J end lost 4 bases, and 7 bases lay between the germline ends. CDR3 loop: CASSVGGFNEKLFF. CDR3 nucleotide sequence: TGTGCCAGCAGCGTAGGAGGGTTTAATGAAAAACTGTTTTTT. The whole variable domain, filled in from reference TRBV9 and TRBJ1-4, reads DSGVTQTPKHLITATGQRVTLRCSPRSGDLSVYWYQQSLDQGLQFLIQYYNGEERAKGNILERFSAQQFPDLHSELNLSSLELGDSALYFCASSVGGFNEKLFFGSGTQLSVL.